This T cell receptor beta chain is drawn from a study of identical twins. V was clipped by 5 bases and J by 4 bases, with 10 bases between them. Germline CDR1 MNHNY, CDR2 SVGAGI (reference sequence). This CDR3 region has 13 residues. Using its own MiXCR run on the 5' RACE reads, TCRdb lists one record per CDR3 protein. The repertoire holds about 700,000 distinct CDR3 sequences, with over 8.5% as singletons. With regard to this clonotype: Its antigen is not known.

The study, taken as a whole, reports: Fewer insertions marked abundant cord blood beta clonotypes; young adult naive trended weakly, memory not at all.

The same specimen was also included in a second study, on yellow fever vaccine responses in identical twins.

This clonotype was obtained from a woman aged 18-29 years in good health. What was sequenced was PBMCs. The chain recombines TRBV6-6 with TRBJ2-3, with a possible D match to TRBD2 (5 bases). The CDR3 here is CASSNTRSDTQYF. CDR3 in DNA: TGTGCCAGCAGTAATACTAGATCAGATACGCAGTATTTT.